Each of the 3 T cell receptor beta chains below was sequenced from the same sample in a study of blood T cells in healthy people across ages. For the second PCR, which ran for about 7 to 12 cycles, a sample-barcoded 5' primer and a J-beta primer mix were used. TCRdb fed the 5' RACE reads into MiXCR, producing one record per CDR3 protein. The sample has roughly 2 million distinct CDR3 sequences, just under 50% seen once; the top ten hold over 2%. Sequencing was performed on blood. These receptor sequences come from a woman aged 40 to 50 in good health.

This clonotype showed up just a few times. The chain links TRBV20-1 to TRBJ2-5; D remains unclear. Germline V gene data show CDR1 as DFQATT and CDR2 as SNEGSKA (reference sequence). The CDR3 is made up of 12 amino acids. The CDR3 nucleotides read TGCAGCTCAAACAAGGGCCAAGAGACCCAGTACTTC. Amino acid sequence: CSSNKGQETQYF.

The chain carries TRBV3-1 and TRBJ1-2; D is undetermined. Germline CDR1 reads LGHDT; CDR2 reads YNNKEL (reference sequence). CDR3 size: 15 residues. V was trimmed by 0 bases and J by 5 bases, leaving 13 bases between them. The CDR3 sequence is CASSQDNSNLYGYTF. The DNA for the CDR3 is TGTGCCAGCAGCCAAGATAATAGCAACCTTTATGGCTACACCTTC.

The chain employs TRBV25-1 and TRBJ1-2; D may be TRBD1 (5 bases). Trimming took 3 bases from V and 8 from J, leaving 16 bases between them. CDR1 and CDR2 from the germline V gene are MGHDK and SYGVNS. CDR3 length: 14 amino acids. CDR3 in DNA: TGTGCCAGCAGTGACGCAGGGAAACTGTTCGGCTACACCTTC. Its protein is CASSDAGKLFGYTF.